This entry is about one T cell receptor (beta chain). This record belongs to a study of neurological immune-mediated disorders. Trimming shortened V by 4 bases and J by 1 base, and 8 bases separated the two germline ends. The CDR3 sequence is 13 residues long. The germline gives CDR1 KGHSH, CDR2 LQKENI. From the 5' RACE reads, TCRdb called clonotypes with MiXCR, one entry per CDR3 protein. The sample includes tens of thousands of distinct CDR3 sequences, roughly 3.5% of them seen just once. This chain connects TRBV18 to TRBJ2-7; TRBD1 is a possible D gene (5 bases). This receptor was identified in a man aged 30-40 years with multiple sclerosis. The source material was PBMCs. DNA for the CDR3: TGTGCCAGCTCACTTGGGGCTTCCTACGAGCAGTACTTC. Translating it yields CASSLGASYEQYF.